Sequencing of this TCR beta chain was carried out in a study of breast tumors, draining lymph nodes, adjacent tissues. This clonotype was seen repeatedly, ten times or more. As yet, its antigen is unknown. The ends were cut back, 3 bases at V and 0 bases at J, with 12 bases in the middle. The CDR3 runs to 15 residues. In germline, CDR1 is SGHVS, CDR2 FNYEAQ. Study outcomes and limitations: Tumor repertoires ranked between lymph nodes and nontumor tissue in diversity, with V and J gene preferences. Luminal-like breast cancer showed significantly higher tumor–nontumor repertoire similarity than basal-like.

Samples came from axillary lymph nodes draining the breast cancer. TCRdb itself ran the multiplex PCR reads through MiXCR, one entry per CDR3 protein. The sample records 200,000 to 250,000 distinct CDR3 sequences, 30% to 35% being singletons. The rearrangement links TRBV7-6 to TRBJ2-7, with D possibly called TRBD1 or TRBD2 (5 bases each). The sequence derives from a female donor with breast cancer. Some clones in this sample may be carry-over from other donors' samples. The sample consisted of axillary lymph node tissue. The CDR3, as DNA: TGTGCCAGCAGCTTCCGAGGGGCCAACTCCTACGAGCAGTACTTC. Amino acids: CASSFRGANSYEQYF.